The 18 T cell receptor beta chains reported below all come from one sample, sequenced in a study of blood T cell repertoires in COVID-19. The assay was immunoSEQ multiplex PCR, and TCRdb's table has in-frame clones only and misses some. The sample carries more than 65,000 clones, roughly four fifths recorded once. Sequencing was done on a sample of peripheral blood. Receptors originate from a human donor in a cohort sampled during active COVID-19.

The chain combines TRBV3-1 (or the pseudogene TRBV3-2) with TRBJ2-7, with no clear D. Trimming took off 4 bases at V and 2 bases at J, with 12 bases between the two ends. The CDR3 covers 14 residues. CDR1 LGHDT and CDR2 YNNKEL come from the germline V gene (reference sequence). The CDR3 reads CASSPNAAAYEQYF. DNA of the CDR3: TGTGCCAGCAGCCCCAACGCGGCAGCCTACGAGCAGTACTTC.

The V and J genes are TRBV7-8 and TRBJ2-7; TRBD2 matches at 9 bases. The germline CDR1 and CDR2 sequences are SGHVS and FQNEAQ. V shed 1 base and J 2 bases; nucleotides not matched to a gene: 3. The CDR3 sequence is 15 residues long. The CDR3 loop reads CASSLEGGGAYEQYF. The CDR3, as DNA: TGTGCCAGCAGCTTAGAAGGCGGGGGGGCCTACGAGCAGTACTTC.

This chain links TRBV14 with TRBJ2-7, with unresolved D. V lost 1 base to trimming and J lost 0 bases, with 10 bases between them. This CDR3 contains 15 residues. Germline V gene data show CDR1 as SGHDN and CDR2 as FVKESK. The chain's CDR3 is CASSQAGKISYEQYF. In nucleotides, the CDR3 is TGTGCCAGCAGCCAAGCTGGCAAGATCTCCTACGAGCAGTACTTC.

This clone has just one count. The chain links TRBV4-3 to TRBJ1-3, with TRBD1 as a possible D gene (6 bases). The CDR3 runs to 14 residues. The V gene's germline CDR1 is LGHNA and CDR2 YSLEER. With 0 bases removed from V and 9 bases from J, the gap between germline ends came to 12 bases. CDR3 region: CASSQETGLFTIYF. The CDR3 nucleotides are TGCGCCAGCAGCCAAGAAACAGGGCTTTTCACCATATATTTT.

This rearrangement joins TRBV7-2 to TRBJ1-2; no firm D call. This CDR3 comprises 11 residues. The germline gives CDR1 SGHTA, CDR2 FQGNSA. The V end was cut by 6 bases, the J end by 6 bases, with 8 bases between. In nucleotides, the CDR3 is TGTGCCAGCAGAGCAGGTCATGGCTACACCTTC. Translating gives CASRAGHGYTF.

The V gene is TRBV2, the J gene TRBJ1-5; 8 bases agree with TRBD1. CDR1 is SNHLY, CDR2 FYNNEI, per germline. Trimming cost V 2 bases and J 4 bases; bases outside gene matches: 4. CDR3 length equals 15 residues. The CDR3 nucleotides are TGTGCCAGCAGTGAACAGGGGGCTCGAAATCAGCCCCAGCATTTT. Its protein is CASSEQGARNQPQHF.

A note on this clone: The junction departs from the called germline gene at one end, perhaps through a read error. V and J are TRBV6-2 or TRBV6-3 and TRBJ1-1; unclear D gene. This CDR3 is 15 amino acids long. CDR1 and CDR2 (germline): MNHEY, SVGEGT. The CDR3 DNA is TGTGCCAGCAGTTTTCCCCTTGGCCAGAACGCTGAAGCTTTCTTT. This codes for CASSFPLGQNAEAFF.

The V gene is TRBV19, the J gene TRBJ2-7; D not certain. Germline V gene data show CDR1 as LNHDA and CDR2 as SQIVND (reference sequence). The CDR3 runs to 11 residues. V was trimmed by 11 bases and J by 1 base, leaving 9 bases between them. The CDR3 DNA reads TGTGCCGCCGGGTCGTCCTACGAGCAGTACTTC. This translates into CAAGSSYEQYF.

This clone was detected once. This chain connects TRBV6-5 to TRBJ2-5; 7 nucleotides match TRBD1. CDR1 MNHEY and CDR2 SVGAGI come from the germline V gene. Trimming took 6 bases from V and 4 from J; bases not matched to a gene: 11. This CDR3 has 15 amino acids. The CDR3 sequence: CASRRRQGSPETQYF. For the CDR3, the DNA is TGTGCCAGCAGACGCCGACAGGGTTCCCCAGAGACCCAGTACTTC.

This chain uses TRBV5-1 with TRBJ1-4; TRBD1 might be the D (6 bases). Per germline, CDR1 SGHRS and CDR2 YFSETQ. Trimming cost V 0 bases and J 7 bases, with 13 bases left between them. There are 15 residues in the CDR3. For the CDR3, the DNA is TGCGCCAGCAGCTTGGTTGTGGGGGCAGGTGAAAAACTGTTTTTT. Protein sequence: CASSLVVGAGEKLFF.

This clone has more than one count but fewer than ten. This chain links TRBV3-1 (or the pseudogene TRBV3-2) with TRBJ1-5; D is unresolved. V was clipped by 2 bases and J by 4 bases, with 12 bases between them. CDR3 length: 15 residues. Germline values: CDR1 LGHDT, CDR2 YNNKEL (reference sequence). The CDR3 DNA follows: TGTGCCAGCAGCCAAAACGTCGCGGGGAATCAGCCCCAGCATTTT. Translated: CASSQNVAGNQPQHF.

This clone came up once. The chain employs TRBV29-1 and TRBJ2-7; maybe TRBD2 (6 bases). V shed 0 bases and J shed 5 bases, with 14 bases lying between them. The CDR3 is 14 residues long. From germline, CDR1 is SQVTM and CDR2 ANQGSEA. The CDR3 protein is CSVEDDRAGNEQYF. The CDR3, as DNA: TGCAGCGTTGAAGATGACCGGGCGGGGAACGAGCAGTACTTC.

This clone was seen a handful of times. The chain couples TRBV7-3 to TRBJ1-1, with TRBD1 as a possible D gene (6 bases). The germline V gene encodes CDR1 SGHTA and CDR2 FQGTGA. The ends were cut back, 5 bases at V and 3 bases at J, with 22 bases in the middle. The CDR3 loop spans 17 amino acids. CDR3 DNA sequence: TGTGCCAGCAGCCCCAAGGGACAAGGGGCCGGGGACACTGAAGCTTTCTTT. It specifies CASSPKGQGAGDTEAFF.

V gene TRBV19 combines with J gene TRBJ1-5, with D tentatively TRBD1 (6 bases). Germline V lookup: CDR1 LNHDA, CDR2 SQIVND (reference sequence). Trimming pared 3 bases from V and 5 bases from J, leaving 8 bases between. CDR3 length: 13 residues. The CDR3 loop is CASSMTGDQPQHF. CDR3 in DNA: TGTGCCAGTAGTATGACAGGCGATCAGCCCCAGCATTTT.

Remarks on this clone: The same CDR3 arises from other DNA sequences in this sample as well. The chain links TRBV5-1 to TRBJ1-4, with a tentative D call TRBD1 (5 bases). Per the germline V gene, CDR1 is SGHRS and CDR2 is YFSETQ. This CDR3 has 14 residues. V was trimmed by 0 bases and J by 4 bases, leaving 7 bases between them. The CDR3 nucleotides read TGCGCCAGCAGCTTGGGTCAGGGTAATGAAAAACTGTTTTTT. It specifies CASSLGQGNEKLFF.

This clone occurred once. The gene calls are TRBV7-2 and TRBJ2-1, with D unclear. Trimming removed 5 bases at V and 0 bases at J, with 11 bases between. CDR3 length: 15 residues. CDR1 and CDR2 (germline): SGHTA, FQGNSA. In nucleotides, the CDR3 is TGTGCCAGCAGCAAAGTCCCCGGCTCCTACAATGAGCAGTTCTTC. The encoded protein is CASSKVPGSYNEQFF.

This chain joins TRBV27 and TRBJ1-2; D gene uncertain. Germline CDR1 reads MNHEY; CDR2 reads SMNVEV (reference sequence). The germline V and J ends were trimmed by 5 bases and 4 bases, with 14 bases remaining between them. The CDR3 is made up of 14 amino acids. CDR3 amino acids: CASSPRGAGYGYTF. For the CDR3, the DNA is TGTGCCAGCAGTCCGCGAGGCGCCGGCTATGGCTACACCTTC.

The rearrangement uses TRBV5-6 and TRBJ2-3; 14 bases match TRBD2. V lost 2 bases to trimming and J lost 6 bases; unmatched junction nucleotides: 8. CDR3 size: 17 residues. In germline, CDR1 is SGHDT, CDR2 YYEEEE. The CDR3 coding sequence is TGTGCCAGCAGCTTCCGACTAGCGGGGGGGCTAGGTGATACGCAGTATTTT. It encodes CASSFRLAGGLGDTQYF. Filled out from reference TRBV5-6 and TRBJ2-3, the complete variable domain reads DAGVTQSPTHLIKTRGQQVTLRCSPKSGHDTVSWYQQALGQGPQFIFQYYEEEERQRGNFPDRFSGHQFPNYSSELNVNALLLGDSALYLCASSFRLAGGLGDTQYFGPGTRLTVL.